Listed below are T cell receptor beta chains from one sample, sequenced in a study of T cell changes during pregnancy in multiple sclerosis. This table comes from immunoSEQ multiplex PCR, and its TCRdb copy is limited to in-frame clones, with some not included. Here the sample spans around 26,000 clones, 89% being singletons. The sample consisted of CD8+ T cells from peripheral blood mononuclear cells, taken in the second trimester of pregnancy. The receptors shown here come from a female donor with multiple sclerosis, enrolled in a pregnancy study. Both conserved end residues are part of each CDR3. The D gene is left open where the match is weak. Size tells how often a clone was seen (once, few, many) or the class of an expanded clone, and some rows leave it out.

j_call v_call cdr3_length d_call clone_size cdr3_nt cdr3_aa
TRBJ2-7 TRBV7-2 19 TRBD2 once TGTGCCAGCAGCTTAACCGGGAGGGCCATCCGGACAAGCTCCTACGAGCAGTACTTC CASSLTGRAIRTSSYEQYF
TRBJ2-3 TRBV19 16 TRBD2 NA TGTGCCAGTAGTGGCTTAGTGGGGGGGGGCACAGATACGCAGTATTTT CASSGLVGGGTDTQYF
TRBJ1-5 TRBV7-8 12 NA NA TGTGCCAGCCAGACAGGCAATCAGCCCCAGCATTTT CASQTGNQPQHF
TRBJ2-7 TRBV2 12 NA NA TGTGCCACCTTCCGGGGGACCTACGAGCAGTACTTC CATFRGTYEQYF
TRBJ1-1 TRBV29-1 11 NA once TGCAGCTCAACCGGGGACACTGAAGCTTTCTTT CSSTGDTEAFF
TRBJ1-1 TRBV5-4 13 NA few TGTGCCAGCAGCTGGTGGAGGAACACTGAAGCTTTCTTT CASSWWRNTEAFF
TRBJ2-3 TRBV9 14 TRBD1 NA TGTGCCAGCAGCACCGGGACAGGGATAGATACGCAGTATTTT CASSTGTGIDTQYF
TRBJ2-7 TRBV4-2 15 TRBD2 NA TGTGCCAGCAGCACGCAGCGGGGGAGCTCCTACGAGCAGTACTTC CASSTQRGSSYEQYF
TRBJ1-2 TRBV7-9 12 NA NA TGTGCCAGCAGCTTAGGTATTGAAAACAGTTCCTTC CASSLGIENSSF
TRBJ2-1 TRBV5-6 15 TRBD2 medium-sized TGTGCCAGCAGCTTGGGGGGAGGGTACTACAATGAGCAGTTCTTC CASSLGGGYYNEQFF
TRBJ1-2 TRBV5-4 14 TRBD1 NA TGTGCCAGCAGCCGACAGGGGGGGAACTATGGCTACACCTTC CASSRQGGNYGYTF
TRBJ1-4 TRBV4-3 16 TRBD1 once TGCGCCAGCAGCCAGGCAGCCGGGACAGGGGATGAAAAACTGTTTTTT CASSQAAGTGDEKLFF
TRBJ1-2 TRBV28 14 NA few TGTGCCAGCAGTTTGTCCCCAGGAGGAGTTGGCTACACCTTC CASSLSPGGVGYTF
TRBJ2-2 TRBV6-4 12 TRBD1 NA TGTGCCAGCTCACAGGGGACCGGGGAGCTGTTTTTT CASSQGTGELFF
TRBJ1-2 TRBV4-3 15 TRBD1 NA TGCGCCAGCAGCCAAGGCCAGACAGGGGTCTATGGCTACACCTTC CASSQGQTGVYGYTF
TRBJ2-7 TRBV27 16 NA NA TGTGCCAGCAGTTTGGAGTGGGAACGGCGGGGCTACGAGCAGTACTTC CASSLEWERRGYEQYF
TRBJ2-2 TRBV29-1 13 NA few TGCAGCGTTGAAGTGCGGGGCACCGGGGAGCTGTTTTTT CSVEVRGTGELFF
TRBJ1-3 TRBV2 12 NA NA TGTGCCAGCAGGGACAGAATAAACACCATATATTTT CASRDRINTIYF
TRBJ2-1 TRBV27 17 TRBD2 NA TGTGCCAGCAGCGAGCGGGATTGGGTGAGGTCCTACAATGAGCAGTTCTTC CASSERDWVRSYNEQFF
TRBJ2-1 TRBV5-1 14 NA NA TGCGCCAGCAGCTTGGCTCCCTCTGACAATGAGCAGTTCTTC CASSLAPSDNEQFF
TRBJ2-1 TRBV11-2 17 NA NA TGTGCCAGCAGCTTAGAGCGAGCTAGCGCGTCAACAGATGAGCAGTTCTTC CASSLERASASTDEQFF
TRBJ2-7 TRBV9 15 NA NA TGTGCCAGCAGCCCCGCAGCGACTCACTCCTACGAGCAGTACTTC CASSPAATHSYEQYF
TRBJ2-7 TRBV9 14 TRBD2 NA TGTGCCAGCAGCCCCGGGGGGAGCTCCTACGAGCAGTACTTC CASSPGGSSYEQYF
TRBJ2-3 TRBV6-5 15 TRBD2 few TGTGCCAGCACTCGACGGGGGGAGGGCACAGATACGCAGTATTTT CASTRRGEGTDTQYF
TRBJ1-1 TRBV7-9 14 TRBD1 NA TGTGCCAGCAGCCCACGACAGGGGGTAGCCGAAGCTTTCTTT CASSPRQGVAEAFF
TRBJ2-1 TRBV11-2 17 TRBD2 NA TGTGCCAGCAGCTTAGCCCCCGGAAGCGGGAGGGGGAATGAGCAGTTCTTC CASSLAPGSGRGNEQFF
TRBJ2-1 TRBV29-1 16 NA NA TGCAGCGTTGTACTCCTGCGGGACTCTGCGAACAATGAGCAGTTCTTC CSVVLLRDSANNEQFF
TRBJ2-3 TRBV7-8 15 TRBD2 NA TGTGCCAGCAGCTCACTAGGGACTACCACAGATACGCAGTATTTT CASSSLGTTTDTQYF
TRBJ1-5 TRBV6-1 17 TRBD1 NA TGTGCCAGCAGTGAGCGGACAGGGGGCGAGAGCAATCAGCCCCAGCATTTT CASSERTGGESNQPQHF
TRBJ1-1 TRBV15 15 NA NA TGTGCCACCAGCCAAGAATGGGGGGGAGGTGGCGAGCGGTTCTTT CATSQEWGGGGERFF
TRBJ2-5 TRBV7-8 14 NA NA TGTGCCAGCAGTTCCCAGGCGTACCAAGAGACCCAGTACTTC CASSSQAYQETQYF
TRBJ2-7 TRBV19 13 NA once TGTGCCAGTAGTCCAGCGGGTTCGTACGAGCAGTACTTC CASSPAGSYEQYF
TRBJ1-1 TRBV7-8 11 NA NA TGTGCCAGCACCTACGGGACTGAAGCTTTCTTT CASTYGTEAFF
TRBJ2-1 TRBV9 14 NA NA TGTGCCAGCAGCGTACTCGGAGGCGACAATGAGCAGTTCTTC CASSVLGGDNEQFF
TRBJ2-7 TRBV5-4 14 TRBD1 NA TGTGCCAGCAGCTCACGGGACAGCCCCTACGAGCAGTACTTC CASSSRDSPYEQYF
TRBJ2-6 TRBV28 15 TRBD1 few TGTGCCAGCAGTTCCGACAGGGCTGGGGCCAACGTCCTGACTTTC CASSSDRAGANVLTF
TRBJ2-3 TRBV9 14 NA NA TGTGCCAGCAGCGTCCAGGGGAATACAGATACGCAGTATTTT CASSVQGNTDTQYF
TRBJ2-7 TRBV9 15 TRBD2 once TGTGCCAGCAGCCCAGGGACTAGCGGGGGCCTGGAGCAGTACTTC CASSPGTSGGLEQYF
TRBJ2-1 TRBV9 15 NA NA TGTGCCAGCAGCGTAGAGGGGTTAGGGCGTAGTGAGCAGTTCTTC CASSVEGLGRSEQFF
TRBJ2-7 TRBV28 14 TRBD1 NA TGTGCCAGCAGGACTGACAGGGGAGGCTACGAGCAGTACTTC CASRTDRGGYEQYF
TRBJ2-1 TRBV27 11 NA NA TGTGCCAGCAGTTCCCTGAATGAGCAGTTCTTC CASSSLNEQFF
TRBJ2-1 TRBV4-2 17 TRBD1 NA TGTGCCAGCAGCCCCCGGACAGGGGAGACGTCCTACAATGAGCAGTTCTTC CASSPRTGETSYNEQFF
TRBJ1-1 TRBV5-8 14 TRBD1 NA TGTGCCAGCAGCTGGACAGGAGGTGGAAAAGAAGCTTTCTTT CASSWTGGGKEAFF
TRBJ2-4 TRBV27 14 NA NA TGTGCCAGCAGTTTAGCAGGGGCCAAAAACATTCAGTACTTC CASSLAGAKNIQYF
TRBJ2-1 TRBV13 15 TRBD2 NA TGTGCCAGCAGCCCGACTAGCGGGAGTAGAAATGAGCAGTTCTTC CASSPTSGSRNEQFF
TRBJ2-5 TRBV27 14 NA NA TGTGCCAGCAGTTTATCTGGAGGGACGGAGACCCAGTACTTC CASSLSGGTETQYF
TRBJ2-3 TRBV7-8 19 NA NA TGTGCCAGCAGCCCCTTTCCTAGTGGGGCGGGAACAGGGGATCACGCGCAGTATTTT CASSPFPSGAGTGDHAQYF
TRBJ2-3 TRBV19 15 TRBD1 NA TGTGCCAGTAGCTCCGGGGACAGTAGCACAGATACGCAGTATTTT CASSSGDSSTDTQYF
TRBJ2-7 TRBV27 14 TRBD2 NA TGTGCCAGCAGCCCCGATACTAGCGGGAACGAGCAGTACTTC CASSPDTSGNEQYF
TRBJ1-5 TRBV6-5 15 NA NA TGTGCCAGCAGTTACTCGATAGGGGGCAATCAGCCCCAGCATTTT CASSYSIGGNQPQHF
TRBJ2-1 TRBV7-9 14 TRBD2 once TGTGCCAGTAAACTAGCGGGAGACTACAATGAGCAGTTCTTC CASKLAGDYNEQFF
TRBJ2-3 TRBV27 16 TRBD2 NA TGTGCCAGCAGTTTATGGGGAGCGGGGGGCACAGATACGCAGTATTTT CASSLWGAGGTDTQYF
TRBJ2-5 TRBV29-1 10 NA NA TGCAGCGTTGTCGAAGAGACCCAGTACTTC CSVVEETQYF
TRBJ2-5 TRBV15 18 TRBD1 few TGTGCCACCAGCAGCCGAACCGGTTGGTCCAGGGGGTCTAAGACCCAGTACTTC CATSSRTGWSRGSKTQYF
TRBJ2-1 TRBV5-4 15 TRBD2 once TGTGCCAGCAGCTCGGGACTAGTTTCAGGCGATGAGCAGTTCTTC CASSSGLVSGDEQFF